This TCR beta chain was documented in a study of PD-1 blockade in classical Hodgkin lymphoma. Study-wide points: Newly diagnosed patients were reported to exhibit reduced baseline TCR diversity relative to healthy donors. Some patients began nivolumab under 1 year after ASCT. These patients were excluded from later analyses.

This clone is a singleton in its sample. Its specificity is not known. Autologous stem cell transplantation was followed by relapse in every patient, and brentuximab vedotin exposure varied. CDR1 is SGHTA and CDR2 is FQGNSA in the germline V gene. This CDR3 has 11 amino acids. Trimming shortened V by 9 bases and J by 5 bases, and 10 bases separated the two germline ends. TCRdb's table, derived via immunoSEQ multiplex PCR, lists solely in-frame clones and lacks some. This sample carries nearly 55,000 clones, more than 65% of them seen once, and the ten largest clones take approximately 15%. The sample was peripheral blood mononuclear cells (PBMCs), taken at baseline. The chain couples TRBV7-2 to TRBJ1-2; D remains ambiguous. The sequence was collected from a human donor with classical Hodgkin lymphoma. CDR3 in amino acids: CASRGDYGYTF. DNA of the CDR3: TGTGCCAGTCGCGGAGATTATGGCTACACCTTC.